This TCR beta chain was documented in a study of blood T cell repertoires in COVID-19. Study as a whole: From T cells, B-cell-depleted T cells, or PBMCs came the material, which was cDNA or gDNA.

This CDR3 spans 13 amino acids. Per the germline V gene, CDR1 is SGHVS and CDR2 is FQNEAQ. J gave up 8 bases and V 4 bases, and 7 bases lay outside the gene matches. The repertoire was sequenced with immunoSEQ multiplex PCR; TCRdb's copy has only in-frame clones and lacks some. The data show roughly 160,000 clones, approximately 80% seen once. Those who participated ranged in age from about 18 to 89 years and resided in around 22 US areas. The material sequenced was PBMCs or T cells enriched from blood (not recorded which). The V and J genes are TRBV7-8 and TRBJ1-1, with TRBD1 identical over 7 bases. The clonotype was recovered from a woman aged 55 to 70 who had recovered from COVID-19. The CDR3 nucleotides read TGTGCCAGCAGCTCAGGAGGGGGCATCGAAGCTTTCTTT. Translating it yields CASSSGGGIEAFF.